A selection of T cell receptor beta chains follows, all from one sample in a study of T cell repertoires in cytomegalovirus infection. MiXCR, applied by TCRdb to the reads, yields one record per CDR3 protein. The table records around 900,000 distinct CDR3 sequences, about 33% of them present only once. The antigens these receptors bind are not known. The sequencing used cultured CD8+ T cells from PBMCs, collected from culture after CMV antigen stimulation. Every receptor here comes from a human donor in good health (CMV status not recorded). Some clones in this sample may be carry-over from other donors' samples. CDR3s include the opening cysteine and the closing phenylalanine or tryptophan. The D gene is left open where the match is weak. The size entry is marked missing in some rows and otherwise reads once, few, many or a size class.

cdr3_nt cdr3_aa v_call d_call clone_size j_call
TGTGCCAGCAGCTTAGTCTGGGGGACTGAAGCTTTCTTT CASSLVWGTEAFF TRBV7-8 . few TRBJ1-1
TGTGCCAGCACTCAAGGGAAGGGTCCGGGATGGTCTGAAGCTTTCTTT CASTQGKGPGWSEAFF TRBV6-4 . once TRBJ1-1
TGCAGCGTTGGAAGGGACGGATCCAATCAGCCCCAGCATTTT CSVGRDGSNQPQHF TRBV29-1 . . TRBJ1-5
TGCGCCAGCAGCCAAGGGACAGGGGATGGTGAGACCCAGTACTTC CASSQGTGDGETQYF TRBV4-1 TRBD1 few TRBJ2-5
TGTGCCAGCAGCTTAGTTGTTGTGAAGGGGGACACTGAAGCTTTCTTT CASSLVVVKGDTEAFF TRBV11-2 . . TRBJ1-1
TGTGTCAGCAGTTTAAACAGGGGGCCCCACGAGCAGTACTTC CVSSLNRGPHEQYF TRBV6-1 TRBD1 . TRBJ2-7
TGTGCCAGCAGCCGCCGGGGTACCAGCGGGGGCCTTAGCACAGATACGCAGTATTTT CASSRRGTSGGLSTDTQYF TRBV28 TRBD2 many TRBJ2-3
TGCAGCGTTGGAGGACTAGCTGTGGACGAGCAGTACTTC CSVGGLAVDEQYF TRBV29-1 TRBD2 . TRBJ2-7
TGTGCCAGCAGCCCCGACAGGGGGCCGCCCGGGGAGCTGTTTTTT CASSPDRGPPGELFF TRBV11-3 TRBD1 . TRBJ2-2
TGTGCCAGCAGTTCCTGGACAGGCAGCGCGGTCGGTGACTACACCTTC CASSSWTGSAVGDYTF TRBV6-1 TRBD1 . TRBJ1-2
TGTGCCAGCAGCTTAGGGGGTGTAAGGGGTAGAACTGAAGCTTTCTTT CASSLGGVRGRTEAFF TRBV13 . . TRBJ1-1
TGTGCCAGCAGTTACTCCAATGAAAAACTGTTTTTT CASSYSNEKLFF TRBV6-6 . many TRBJ1-4
TGTGCCAGCGGCTACGGGGGCACCATATATTTT CASGYGGTIYF TRBV9 . . TRBJ1-3
TGTGCCAGCAGGGGCGCTCCGCTCTATGGCTACACCTTC CASRGAPLYGYTF TRBV12-3/TRBV12-4 . . TRBJ1-2
TGTGCCAGCAGCTGGGGACAGGGGAGACAAGAGACCCAGTACTTC CASSWGQGRQETQYF TRBV7-6 TRBD1 few TRBJ2-5
TGCGCCAGCAGCTTGGAACCGGCGCAGGGTGAAGCTTTCTTT CASSLEPAQGEAFF TRBV5-1 . few TRBJ1-1
TGCGCCAGCAGCGAGGGACAGCTATGGAACACTGAAGCTTTCTTT CASSEGQLWNTEAFF TRBV4-1 TRBD1 many TRBJ1-1
TGTGCCAGCAGTTTAGATGCCGGTGCCTACGAGCAGTACTTC CASSLDAGAYEQYF TRBV12-3/TRBV12-4 . many TRBJ2-7
TGCGCCAGCAGCCAAGAGGGGTCAGGACTACCCTTTAGCGACGATACGCAGTATTTT CASSQEGSGLPFSDDTQYF TRBV4-1 . . TRBJ2-3
TGTGCCAGTAAACGGCCAATAGGGTCCGAGACCCAGTACTTC CASKRPIGSETQYF TRBV19 . few TRBJ2-5
TGTGCCAGCTCTGCGATGGACAGGACTGAAGCTTTCTTT CASSAMDRTEAFF TRBV18 TRBD1 few TRBJ1-1
TGTGCCAGCAGTTATTCCTTATCGGGGGGGCACTACGAGCAGTACTTC CASSYSLSGGHYEQYF TRBV6-5 TRBD2 few TRBJ2-7
TGTGCCAGCTCACCACGGGCAGGGCCTCCACAAGAGACCCAGTACTTC CASSPRAGPPQETQYF TRBV18 . . TRBJ2-5
TGTGCCAGCAGCACAGCGTTTGGTGAAACCGGGGAGCTGTTTTTT CASSTAFGETGELFF TRBV7-9 . few TRBJ2-2
TGTGCCGTAAGCGGGGCCGGGGATACGCAGTATTTT CAVSGAGDTQYF TRBV27 TRBD2 many TRBJ2-3
TGTGCCAGCAGGTTACTAGCGGGGGCCACCGGGGAGCTGTTTTTT CASRLLAGATGELFF TRBV12-3/TRBV12-4 TRBD2 . TRBJ2-2
TGTGCCAGCAGTCTTGGACAGGGGGCGCGGAGCAATCAGCCCCAGCATTTT CASSLGQGARSNQPQHF TRBV6-2/TRBV6-3 TRBD1 . TRBJ1-5
TGTGCCAGCAGCTTAGCGGGGGGGGATCACTATGGCTACACCTTC CASSLAGGDHYGYTF TRBV7-2 . few TRBJ1-2
TGTGCCAGCAGCCCCCTAGACGCGACAGGGACTCAAGAGACCCAGTACTTC CASSPLDATGTQETQYF TRBV14 . . TRBJ2-5
TGTGCCAGCAGCTTGGATGTGAACACTGAAGCTTTCTTT CASSLDVNTEAFF TRBV5-5 . many TRBJ1-1
TGTGCCAGCAGTTATTCCTTAGCGGGGACTACCTACGAGCAGTACTTC CASSYSLAGTTYEQYF TRBV6-5 TRBD2 . TRBJ2-7
TGTGCCAGCAGCCAGGTAGCGGGGAGAGCAGATACGCAGTATTTT CASSQVAGRADTQYF TRBV4-2 TRBD2 few TRBJ2-3
TGTGCCAGCAGCCGCTCGGGAGGGGATCGCTCCTATAATTCACCCCTCCACTTT CASSRSGGDRSYNSPLHF TRBV7-9 . . TRBJ1-6
TGTGCCAGCAGTTCGCGTACTACAGATACGCAGTATTTT CASSSRTTDTQYF TRBV28 . . TRBJ2-3
TGTGCCAGCAGTGAAGTAAAGGGCTATCTTACTAGCGGGGGGCCTGGTCAAAACATTCAGTACTTC CASSEVKGYLTSGGPGQNIQYF TRBV6-1 TRBD2 . TRBJ2-4
TGTGCCAGCAGTCCGGACAGCAGGCGTAATTCACCCCTCCACTTT CASSPDSRRNSPLHF TRBV27 . . TRBJ1-6
TGTGCCAGCAATTTCGACAGGGGCAATCAGCCCCAGCATTTT CASNFDRGNQPQHF TRBV6-5 TRBD1 . TRBJ1-5
TGTGCCAGCAGCCAACTTAGGGGGTCTGGGGCCAACGTCCTGACTTTC CASSQLRGSGANVLTF TRBV3-1 . few TRBJ2-6
TGTGCCAGCAGAAGTCTAGCGGGGAACACAGATACGCAGTATTTT CASRSLAGNTDTQYF TRBV12-3/TRBV12-4 TRBD2 many TRBJ2-3
TGTGCCAGCAGCACCCCCGCTGAAGCTTTCTTT CASSTPAEAFF TRBV7-4 . . TRBJ1-1
TGTGCCAGTAGTATATTAGGGACAGGGGGGACTGAAGCTTTCTTT CASSILGTGGTEAFF TRBV19 TRBD1 few TRBJ1-1
TGCAGTGCTAGAGTGGACAGAACAGTCCACCCTTATGGCTACACCTTC CSARVDRTVHPYGYTF TRBV20-1 . . TRBJ1-2
TGTGCCAGCAGTTACTCCAGCGGGGAGACCGGGGAGCTGTTTTTT CASSYSSGETGELFF TRBV6-5 TRBD2 few TRBJ2-2
TGTGCCAGCAGACTATGGGACAGGGGGCCCAATGAGCAGTTCTTC CASRLWDRGPNEQFF TRBV6-2/TRBV6-3 TRBD1 few TRBJ2-1
TGTGCCAGTACCCCGGACAGTTTTGGCTACACCTTC CASTPDSFGYTF TRBV19 . . TRBJ1-2
TGTGCCAGCAGCGTTAGCGGGCTGCAAGAGACCCAGTACTTC CASSVSGLQETQYF TRBV9 TRBD2 once TRBJ2-5
TGTGCCAGCAGTTACGTAACAGGGGGCCTGAACGCTGAAGCTTTCTTT CASSYVTGGLNAEAFF TRBV6-2/TRBV6-3 TRBD1 few TRBJ1-1
TGTGCCAGCAGTTTAATTCCGCGGGTACAGGCCCCGGGGACTGAAGCTTTCTTT CASSLIPRVQAPGTEAFF TRBV27 . few TRBJ1-1
TGTGCCAGCAGCTTAGACGGAGCAGATACGCAGTATTTT CASSLDGADTQYF TRBV7-6 . few TRBJ2-3
TGCGCCAGCAGTCCCAGGGTTCAGCCCCAGCATTTT CASSPRVQPQHF TRBV10-2 . few TRBJ1-5
TGTGCCAGCAGTTTATCGTTGGCGGGAGAGACCCAGTACTTC CASSLSLAGETQYF TRBV27 . few TRBJ2-5
TGTGCCAGCAGTTACTTCGGATCCACAGATACGCAGTATTTT CASSYFGSTDTQYF TRBV6-5 . . TRBJ2-3
TGTGCCAGCAGAGCCCCGGGACAGGGGGCGAAAAACATTCAGTACTTC CASRAPGQGAKNIQYF TRBV6-5 TRBD1 few TRBJ2-4